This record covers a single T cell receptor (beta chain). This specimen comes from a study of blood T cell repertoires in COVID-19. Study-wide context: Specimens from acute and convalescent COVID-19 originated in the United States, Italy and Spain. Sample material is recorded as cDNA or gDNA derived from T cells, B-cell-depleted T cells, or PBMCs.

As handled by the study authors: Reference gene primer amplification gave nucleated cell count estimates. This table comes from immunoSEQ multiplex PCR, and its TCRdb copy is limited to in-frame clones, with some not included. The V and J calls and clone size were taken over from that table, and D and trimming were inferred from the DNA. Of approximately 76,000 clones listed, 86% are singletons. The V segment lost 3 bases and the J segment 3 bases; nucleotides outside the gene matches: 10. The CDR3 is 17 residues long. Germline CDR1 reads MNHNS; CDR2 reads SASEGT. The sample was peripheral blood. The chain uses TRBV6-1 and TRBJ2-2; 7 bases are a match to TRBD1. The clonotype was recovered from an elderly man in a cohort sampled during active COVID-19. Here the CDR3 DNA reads TGTGCCAGCAGTGATAAAGGAAGGGGGCGATACACCGGGGAGCTGTTTTTT. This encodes CASSDKGRGRYTGELFF.